This is a list of T cell receptor beta chains from one sample in a study of T cells after posttransplantation cyclophosphamide. Data came from immunoSEQ multiplex PCR; TCRdb stores just in-frame clones and leaves some out. The table includes over 7,500 clones, 70% to 90% detected once. The sequencing here drew on PBMCs, taken after an allogeneic stem cell transplant with a calcineurin inhibitor and methotrexate. The origin of the receptors is a male patient in his thirties who received an allogeneic stem cell transplant from an unrelated donor, was CMV-positive, and had no GVHD. Some T cells may be graft donor cells. Both conserved end residues are part of each CDR3. D genes are given only for firm matches. Clone size appears in some rows only: once, few, many, or a class for an expanded clone.

v_gene,d_gene,j_gene,abundance,CDR3aa,CDR3nt
TRBV11-2,.,TRBJ2-3,.,CASTLGGSDTQYF,TGTGCCAGCACCCTAGGGGGTTCCGATACGCAGTATTTT
TRBV25-1,.,TRBJ2-3,.,CASSEVVDTQYF,TGTGCCAGCAGTGAGGTAGTGGATACGCAGTATTTT
TRBV7-2,TRBD1,TRBJ2-5,.,CASSASGGGETQYF,TGTGCCAGCAGCGCCTCAGGGGGCGGCGAGACCCAGTACTTC
TRBV25-1,TRBD2,TRBJ2-2,.,CASSEWRLAGAGELFF,TGTGCCAGCAGTGAATGGAGACTAGCGGGAGCCGGGGAGCTGTTTTTT
TRBV4-3,TRBD1,TRBJ1-4,few,CASSLRDRRSSGLEKLFF,TGCGCCAGCAGCCTCCGGGACAGGAGGTCGTCGGGATTAGAAAAACTGTTTTTT
TRBV4-3,TRBD2,TRBJ2-7,.,CASSQEAGGTYEQYF,TGCGCCAGCAGCCAAGAAGCGGGAGGAACCTACGAGCAGTACTTC
TRBV19,.,TRBJ2-2,.,CASSFNGLANTGELFF,TGTGCCAGTAGTTTTAACGGACTGGCGAACACCGGGGAGCTGTTTTTT
TRBV9,.,TRBJ2-5,.,CASGPHQGTETQYF,TGTGCCAGCGGCCCACATCAGGGGACAGAGACCCAGTACTTC
TRBV9,.,TRBJ1-1,.,CASSVDRAEEAFF,TGTGCCAGCAGCGTAGACAGGGCTGAGGAAGCTTTCTTT
TRBV11-3,.,TRBJ2-7,.,CASSPWVAETYEQYF,TGTGCCAGCAGCCCTTGGGTAGCGGAGACCTACGAGCAGTACTTC
TRBV2,.,TRBJ2-1,.,CASSDPRLNNEQFF,TGTGCCAGCAGTGATCCCCGACTAAACAATGAGCAGTTCTTC
TRBV5-1,.,TRBJ2-5,.,CASSAGLLKETQYF,TGCGCCAGCTCGGCGGGCTTACTTAAAGAGACCCAGTACTTC
TRBV21-1,.,TRBJ1-2,few,CASSNRGYGYTF,TGTGCCAGCAGCAACCGGGGCTATGGCTACACCTTC
TRBV6-1,.,TRBJ1-5,.,CASARTVNQPQHF,TGTGCCAGCGCCCGGACAGTGAATCAGCCCCAGCATTTT
TRBV5-6,TRBD1,TRBJ2-7,.,CASSLWGTGRYEQYF,TGTGCCAGCAGCTTGTGGGGGACAGGACGGTACGAGCAGTACTTC
TRBV7-9,.,TRBJ2-5,once,CASSPISQETQYF,TGTGCCAGCAGCCCTATTTCCCAAGAGACCCAGTACTTC
TRBV19,TRBD1,TRBJ2-7,.,CASSFTGTGYEQYF,TGTGCCAGTAGTTTCACCGGGACAGGTTACGAGCAGTACTTC
TRBV5-6,.,TRBJ2-1,.,CASSSTDGNPSYNEQFF,TGTGCCAGCAGCTCTACGGACGGGAATCCCTCCTACAATGAGCAGTTCTTC